The 5 T cell receptor beta chains given below trace back to one sample, sequenced in a study of blood T cell repertoires in COVID-19. The repertoire was sequenced with immunoSEQ multiplex PCR; TCRdb's copy has only in-frame clones and lacks some. The sample gives approximately 300,000 clones, around 88% of which show up once; around 1.5% is in the top ten. Sequencing input: peripheral blood. All receptors derive from a woman aged 50 to 60 with acute or convalescent COVID-19.

V is TRBV2 and J is TRBJ1-1, with D maybe TRBD1 (5 bases). The CDR3 has 14 amino acids. Trimming stripped 6 bases from V and 5 bases from J, with 16 bases between. CDR1 and CDR2 from the germline V gene are SNHLY and FYNNEI. The CDR3 DNA sequence: TGTGCCAGCAGGGGAGTGCGGGGGAGAACTGAAGCTTTCTTT. This sequence encodes CASRGVRGRTEAFF.

The chain is built from TRBV19 and TRBJ2-1; D gene unclear. The CDR3 length is 17 residues. The V gene's germline CDR1 is LNHDA and CDR2 SQIVND (reference sequence). V lost 0 bases and J lost 2, with 14 bases in between. The CDR3 region is CASSIDQEVIPYNEQFF. Written as DNA, the CDR3 is TGTGCCAGTAGTATAGATCAGGAAGTTATCCCCTACAATGAGCAGTTCTTC.

The genes are TRBV12-3 or TRBV12-4 and TRBJ1-2; D is unresolved. Trimming stripped 3 bases from V and 8 bases from J, with 10 bases between. The CDR3 has 12 amino acids. The CDR3 region is CASSFPGRGYTF. CDR3 coding DNA: TGTGCCAGCAGTTTCCCGGGTCGCGGCTACACCTTC.

To note about this clone: The junction does not match germline at one end; this may be a read error. V is TRBV7-7 and J is TRBJ1-2, with 11 bases identical to TRBD1. Germline-derived CDR1 and CDR2 are SSHAT and FNYEAQ (reference sequence). This CDR3 has 16 amino acids. The CDR3, as DNA: TGTGCTAGCAGCCCCCTTCGGGACAGGGGGAACTATGGCTACACCTTC. This encodes CASSPLRDRGNYGYTF.

The rearrangement links TRBV9 to TRBJ1-2, with a possible D match to TRBD1 (5 bases). The CDR3 sequence is 14 residues long. Trimming removed 9 bases at V and 3 bases at J, with 18 bases between. Germline V CDR1 and CDR2: SGDLS, YYNGEE. The CDR3 DNA follows: TGTGCCACTTCGCCGGGGTGGGGGGACTATGGCTACACCTTC. Its protein is CATSPGWGDYGYTF.